This TCR beta chain was captured in a study of spatial heterogeneity in lung cancer. In its sample, this clonotype was seen a few times. Its antigen is as yet unknown. TCRdb reprocessed the 5' RACE reads via MiXCR and lists one record per CDR3 protein. The sample lists around 60,000 distinct CDR3 sequences, more than 7% occurring once. The study's findings and limits: Circulating ubiquitous expanded tumor TCRs were observed more frequently at resection than at follow-up.

Per germline, CDR1 MNHEY and CDR2 SVGAGI. The CDR3 spans 14 residues. V trimming: 5 bases; J trimming: 5 bases; junction bases outside the gene matches: 3. Regarding time point: sample taken at primary tumor resection. The authors sequenced whole RNA from tumor, nontumor lung or frozen PBMC without sorting. The chain carries TRBV6-5 and TRBJ2-2; 9 nucleotides agree with TRBD1. Sample: PBMCs, taken at surgery. This clonotype originated in a female donor with early-stage non-small cell lung cancer. CDR3 amino acids: CASSRQGGTGELFF. The CDR3 nucleotides read TGTGCCAGCAGTCGACAGGGGGGAACCGGGGAGCTGTTTTTT.